Listed below are T cell receptor beta chains from one sample, sequenced in a study of shared clonotypes between healthy human individuals. The data were produced by immunoSEQ multiplex PCR, yet TCRdb's version contains in-frame clones alone and is incomplete. The profile shows some 680,000 clones, approximately 73% of them singletons. Sequencing was carried out using memory CD4+ T cells sorted from blood. These receptors all stem from a woman in her twenties or thirties in good health. The conserved cysteine and the conserved F or W are not part of the CDR3 here. A D gene is named only where the DNA matches it firmly.

10	TRBV30	.	TRBJ2-5	AWSSGSGTQY
11	TRBV9	.	TRBJ2-1	ASSVLDSNEQF
13	TRBV7-9	.	TRBJ2-7	ASSSMGASFHEQY
13	TRBV6-5	.	TRBJ1-1	ASSYGWGVNTEAF
9	TRBV5-1	.	TRBJ2-4	ASSDRVIQY
13	TRBV30	TRBD2	TRBJ2-2	AWSVAGADTGELF
11	TRBV5-6	.	TRBJ2-2	ASSLLHTGELF
12	TRBV11-2	.	TRBJ2-7	ASSFSGTSYEQY
13	TRBV13	.	TRBJ1-2	ASSLGSLGVYGYT
12	TRBV29-1	.	TRBJ1-1	SVDSMTRVTEAF
16	TRBV6-1	TRBD1	TRBJ2-6	ASSEEPQGPSGANVLT
13	TRBV7-9	.	TRBJ1-2	ASSSPGADLYGYT
11	TRBV27	TRBD2	TRBJ2-5	ASSSLPSGTRY
13	TRBV2	TRBD1	TRBJ2-3	ASSSGQGNTDTQY
10	TRBV28	.	TRBJ2-7	ASSPGPGEQY
11	TRBV5-1	.	TRBJ1-1	ASRHRQENEAF
14	TRBV4-1	TRBD1	TRBJ2-7	ASSQDLGQASYEQY
13	TRBV27	TRBD1	TRBJ2-7	ASSLSGRGLYEQY
11	TRBV7-2	TRBD2	TRBJ2-7	ASSPQRDQEQY
9	TRBV6-1	.	TRBJ2-1	ASNGAVEQF
16	TRBV19	TRBD2	TRBJ2-6	ASTRAGTISFGANVLT
16	TRBV28	.	TRBJ2-7	ASSWTYIPAGRSYEQY